This TCR beta chain was sequenced for a study of T cells in localized non-small cell lung cancer. Data came from immunoSEQ multiplex PCR; TCRdb stores just in-frame clones and leaves some out. Among around 40,000 clones listed, around 83% were seen once. Notes on this clone: The antigen is unknown.

Germline V gives CDR1 SGHVS, CDR2 FNYEAQ. V was trimmed by 2 bases and J by 5 bases, leaving 12 bases between them. The CDR3 runs 14 residues. Study-wide results and caveats: Only one tumor region went through sequencing, so heterogeneity may still be there. Compared with tumor, uninvolved adjacent lung displayed greater T cell clonality, ranking highest overall.

This TCR was sampled from a man aged 35 to 69 with stage II lung adenocarcinoma. Source: PBMCs, taken before any cancer treatment. J is TRBJ2-5 and V is TRBV7-6; D perhaps matches TRBD1 (5 bases). The DNA for the CDR3 is TGTGCCAGCAGCTTATATGGGGCAGGGGAGACCCAGTACTTC. It codes for CASSLYGAGETQYF.